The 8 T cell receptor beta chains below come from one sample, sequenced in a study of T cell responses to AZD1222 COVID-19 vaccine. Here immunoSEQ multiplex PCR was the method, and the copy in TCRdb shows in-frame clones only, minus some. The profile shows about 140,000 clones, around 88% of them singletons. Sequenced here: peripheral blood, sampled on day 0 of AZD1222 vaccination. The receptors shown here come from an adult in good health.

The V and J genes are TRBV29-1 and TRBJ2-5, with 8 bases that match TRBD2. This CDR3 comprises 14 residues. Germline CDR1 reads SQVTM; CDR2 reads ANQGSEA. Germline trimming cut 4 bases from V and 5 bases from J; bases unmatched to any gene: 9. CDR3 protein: CSVVGSGILETQYF. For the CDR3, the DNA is TGCAGCGTTGTGGGTAGCGGGATTCTTGAGACCCAGTACTTC.

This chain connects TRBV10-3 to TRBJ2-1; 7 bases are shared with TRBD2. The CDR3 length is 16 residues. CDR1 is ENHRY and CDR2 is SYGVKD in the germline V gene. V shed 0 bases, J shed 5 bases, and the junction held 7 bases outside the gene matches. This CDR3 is CAISESGGSPNNEQFF. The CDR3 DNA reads TGTGCCATCAGTGAGTCGGGCGGGAGTCCTAACAATGAGCAGTTCTTC.

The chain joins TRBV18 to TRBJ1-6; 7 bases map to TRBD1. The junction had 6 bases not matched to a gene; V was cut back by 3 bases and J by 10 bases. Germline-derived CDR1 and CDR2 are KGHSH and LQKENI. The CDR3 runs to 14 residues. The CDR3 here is CASSPRQGDSPLHF. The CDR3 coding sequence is TGTGCCAGCTCACCTCGGCAGGGGGACTCACCCCTCCACTTT.

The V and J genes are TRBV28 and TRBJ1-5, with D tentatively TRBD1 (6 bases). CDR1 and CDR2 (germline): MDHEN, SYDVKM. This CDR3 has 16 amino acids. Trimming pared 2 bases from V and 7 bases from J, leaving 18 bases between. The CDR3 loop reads CASSLELLGGPQPQHF. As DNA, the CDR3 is TGTGCCAGCAGTTTAGAATTGTTAGGGGGGCCCCAGCCCCAGCATTTT.

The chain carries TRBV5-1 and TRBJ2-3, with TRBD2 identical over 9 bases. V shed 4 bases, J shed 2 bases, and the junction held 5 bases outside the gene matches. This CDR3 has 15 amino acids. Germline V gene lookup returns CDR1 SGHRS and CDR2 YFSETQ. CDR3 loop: CASSPGTSLTDTQYF. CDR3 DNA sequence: TGCGCCAGCAGCCCAGGGACTAGCCTCACAGATACGCAGTATTTT.

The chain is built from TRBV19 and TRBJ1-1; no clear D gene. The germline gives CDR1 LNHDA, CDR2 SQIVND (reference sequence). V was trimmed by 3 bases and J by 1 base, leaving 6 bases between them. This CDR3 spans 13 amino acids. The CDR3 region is CASSIHRNTEAFF. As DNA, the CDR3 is TGTGCCAGTAGTATCCACAGGAACACTGAAGCTTTCTTT.

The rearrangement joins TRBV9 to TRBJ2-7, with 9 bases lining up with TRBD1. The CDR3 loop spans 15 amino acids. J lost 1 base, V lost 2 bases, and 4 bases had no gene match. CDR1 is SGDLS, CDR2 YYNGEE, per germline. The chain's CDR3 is CASSVGTGNSYEQYF. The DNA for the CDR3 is TGTGCCAGCAGCGTCGGGACAGGGAATTCCTACGAGCAGTACTTC.

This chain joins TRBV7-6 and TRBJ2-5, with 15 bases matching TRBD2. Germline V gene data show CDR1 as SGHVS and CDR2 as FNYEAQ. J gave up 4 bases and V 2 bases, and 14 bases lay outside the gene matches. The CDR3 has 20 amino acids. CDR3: CASSLRPGTSGRLGGETQYF. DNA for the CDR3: TGTGCCAGCAGCTTACGCCCCGGGACTAGCGGGAGGTTAGGAGGAGAGACCCAGTACTTC.